A selection of T cell receptor beta chains follows, all from one sample in a study of blood T cell repertoires in COVID-19. The method was immunoSEQ multiplex PCR; TCRdb's version includes in-frame clones alone and lacks a portion of them. The sample records roughly 160,000 clones, roughly 84% being singletons. The sequenced sample consisted of peripheral blood. The receptors derive from a woman older than 75 with active or convalescent COVID-19. Both conserved end residues are part of each CDR3. A D gene is named only where the DNA matches it firmly. Some rows mark clone size as missing; the rest say once, few, many or name a class of expanded clone.

v_call	d_call	clone_size	j_call	cdr3_aa	cdr3_nt
TRBV10-3	.	.	TRBJ2-1	CAISGPTGSSYNEQFF	TGTGCCATCAGTGGCCCCACGGGTTCTTCCTACAATGAGCAGTTCTTC
TRBV29-1	.	.	TRBJ2-3	CSVESVRYHF	TGCAGCGTTGAGAGTGTGAGGTATCATTTT
TRBV5-6	.	.	TRBJ2-2	CASSLAGRGAGELFF	TGTGCCAGCAGCTTGGCTGGGAGAGGAGCCGGGGAGCTGTTTTTT
TRBV12-3/TRBV12-4	TRBD1	.	TRBJ1-2	CASSLGQGAYTF	TGTGCCAGCAGCCTGGGACAGGGAGCCTACACCTTC
TRBV5-1	TRBD1	.	TRBJ2-6	CASSLDRGPVYSGANVLTF	TGCGCCAGCAGCTTGGACAGGGGGCCGGTTTACTCTGGGGCCAACGTCCTGACTTTC
TRBV6-5	TRBD1	.	TRBJ1-6	CASSRPGTENSPLHF	TGTGCCAGCAGTCGCCCCGGGACAGAAAATTCACCCCTCCACTTT
TRBV19	TRBD1	.	TRBJ1-2	CASSTTGGAGYTF	TGTGCCAGTAGTACGACAGGGGGCGCCGGCTACACCTTC
TRBV12-3/TRBV12-4	TRBD1	.	TRBJ1-2	CASSLDRAGYTF	TGTGCCAGCAGCCTCGACAGGGCTGGCTACACCTTC
TRBV6-5	.	many	TRBJ2-1	CASSLSRSSYNEQFF	TGTGCCAGCAGTCTTTCAAGGAGCTCCTACAATGAGCAGTTCTTC
TRBV10-3	.	.	TRBJ1-1	CATFYGGEAFF	TGTGCCACCTTCTACGGGGGGGAAGCTTTCTTT
TRBV5-1	TRBD1	.	TRBJ1-3	CASSPDRVNTIYF	TGCGCCAGCAGCCCGGACAGGGTGAACACCATATATTTT
TRBV7-8	TRBD1	.	TRBJ2-1	CASSLVGQDYNEQFF	TGTGCCAGCAGCTTAGTGGGACAGGACTACAATGAGCAGTTCTTC
TRBV11-2	TRBD1	.	TRBJ2-7	CASSPYRGQFPSFYEQYF	TGTGCCAGCAGCCCGTACCGGGGACAGTTTCCCTCTTTCTACGAGCAGTACTTC
TRBV7-2	.	.	TRBJ1-2	CASSSRGDGYTF	TGTGCCAGCAGCTCCAGGGGAGATGGCTACACCTTC
TRBV5-4	TRBD1	.	TRBJ1-3	CASSMGQSSGNTIYF	TGTGCCAGCAGCATGGGACAGAGCTCTGGAAACACCATATATTTT
TRBV5-1	.	once	TRBJ1-5	CASSSQGGGQPQHF	TGCGCCAGCAGCTCTCAGGGTGGAGGGCAGCCCCAGCATTTT
TRBV6-5	TRBD1	.	TRBJ2-6	CASRTGNSGANVLTF	TGTGCCAGCAGGACAGGGAACTCTGGGGCCAACGTCCTGACTTTC
TRBV24-1	TRBD1	.	TRBJ2-7	CATSDFVDREDFYEQYF	TGTGCCACCAGTGATTTCGTAGACAGGGAAGACTTCTACGAGCAGTACTTC
TRBV28	.	.	TRBJ1-5	CASSLVQLQPQHF	TGTGCCAGCAGTTTAGTACAGTTACAGCCCCAGCATTTT
TRBV19	TRBD1	.	TRBJ2-1	CASTVAGTGENEQFF	TGTGCCAGTACGGTTGCCGGGACAGGGGAAAATGAGCAGTTCTTC